This T cell receptor (beta chain) was recovered during a study of T cells in Graves' hyperthyroidism and ophthalmopathy. Across the whole study: Peripheral blood draws took place at initial diagnosis, ahead of any treatment. Study-wide findings and caveats: Clonotypes that were expanded in thyroid above 0.001 mostly appeared in blood too.

This clonotype was recorded at least ten times. Its specificity is not known. Amplified TCR beta CDR3 regions derived from RNA transcripts. First-round RT-PCR targeting the TCR CDR3 was performed with the HTBI primer set. TCRdb processed the multiplex PCR reads anew with MiXCR; each CDR3 protein has one entry. The sample has hundreds of thousands of distinct CDR3 sequences, about 17% seen once. CDR1 is MNHNS and CDR2 is SASEGT in the germline V gene. There are 14 residues in the CDR3. V was clipped by 3 bases and J by 0 bases, with 9 bases between them. Not enrolled were patients with uncontrolled infection, other autoimmune disease, pregnancy or lactation. The authors obtained PBMCs from 9 to 10 ml of fresh peripheral blood.

The rearrangement joins TRBV6-1 to TRBJ2-7; no firm D call. The sequenced sample was blood. The clonotype was recovered from a woman aged 25 to 39 with Graves' hyperthyroidism. In DNA, the CDR3 is TGTGCCAGCAGTGATCAGTTCAGCTCCTACGAGCAGTACTTC. Translating gives CASSDQFSSYEQYF.